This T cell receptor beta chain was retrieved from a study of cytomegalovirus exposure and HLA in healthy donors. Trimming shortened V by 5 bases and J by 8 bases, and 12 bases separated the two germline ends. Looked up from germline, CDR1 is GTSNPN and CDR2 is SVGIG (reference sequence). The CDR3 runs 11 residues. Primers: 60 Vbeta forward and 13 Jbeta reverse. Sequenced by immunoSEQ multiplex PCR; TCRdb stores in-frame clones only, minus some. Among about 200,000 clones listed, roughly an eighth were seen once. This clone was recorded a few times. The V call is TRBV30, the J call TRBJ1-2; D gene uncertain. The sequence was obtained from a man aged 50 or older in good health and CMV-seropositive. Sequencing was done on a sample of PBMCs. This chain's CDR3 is CAWDRGRGYTF. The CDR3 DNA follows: TGTGCCTGGGATAGAGGGCGGGGCTACACCTTC.